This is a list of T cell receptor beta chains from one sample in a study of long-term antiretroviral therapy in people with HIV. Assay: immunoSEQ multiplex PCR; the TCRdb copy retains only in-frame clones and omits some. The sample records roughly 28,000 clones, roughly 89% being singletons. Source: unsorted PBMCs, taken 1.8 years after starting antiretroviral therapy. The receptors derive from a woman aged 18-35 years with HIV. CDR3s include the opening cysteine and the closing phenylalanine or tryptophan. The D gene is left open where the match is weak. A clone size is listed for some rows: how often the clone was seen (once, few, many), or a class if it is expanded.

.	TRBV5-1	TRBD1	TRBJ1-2	CASSRWDSLLGGYTF	TGCGCCAGCAGCCGCTGGGACAGCCTTTTAGGGGGCTACACCTTC
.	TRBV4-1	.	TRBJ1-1	CASSQVGIPSSEGAFF	TGCGCCAGCAGCCAAGTGGGAATCCCCTCCAGTGAAGGAGCTTTCTTT
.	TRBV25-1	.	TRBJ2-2	CASKVGVGNTGELFF	TGTGCCAGCAAAGTGGGGGTGGGTAACACCGGGGAGCTGTTTTTT
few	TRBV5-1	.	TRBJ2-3	CASSLEPTDTQYF	TGCGCCAGCAGCTTGGAACCCACAGATACGCAGTATTTT
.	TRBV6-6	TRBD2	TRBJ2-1	CASIRLAGGSNEQFF	TGTGCCAGCATTAGACTAGCGGGAGGTAGTAATGAGCAGTTCTTC
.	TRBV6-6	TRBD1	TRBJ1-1	CASSKGQVKDTEAFF	TGTGCCAGCAGTAAGGGACAGGTGAAAGACACTGAAGCTTTCTTT
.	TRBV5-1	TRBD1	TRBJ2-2	CASSPDRANTGELFF	TGCGCCAGCAGCCCTGACAGGGCGAACACCGGGGAGCTGTTTTTT
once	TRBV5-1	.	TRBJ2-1	CASSLSHSYNEQFF	TGCGCCAGCAGCTTGAGTCACAGCTACAATGAGCAGTTCTTC
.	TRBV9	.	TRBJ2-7	CASSVSWGQSYEQYF	TGTGCCAGCAGCGTAAGTTGGGGACAAAGCTACGAGCAGTACTTC
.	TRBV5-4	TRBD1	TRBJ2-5	CASSLTRTGGTQYF	TGTGCCAGCAGCTTGACGAGGACAGGAGGGACCCAGTACTTC
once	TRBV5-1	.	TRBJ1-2	CASSLAEGVYGYTF	TGCGCCAGCAGCTTGGCCGAAGGGGTTTATGGCTACACCTTC
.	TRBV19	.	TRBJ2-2	CASRERTGELFF	TGTGCCAGTAGGGAGCGAACCGGGGAGCTGTTTTTT
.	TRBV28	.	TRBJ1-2	CASRPGGDYGYTF	TGTGCCAGCAGACCGGGAGGAGACTATGGCTACACCTTC
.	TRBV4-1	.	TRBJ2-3	CASSQVADTQYF	TGCGCCAGCAGCCAAGTGGCAGATACGCAGTATTTT
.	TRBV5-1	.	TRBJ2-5	CASSLGPRETQYF	TGCGCCAGCAGCTTGGGGCCTCGCGAGACCCAGTACTTC
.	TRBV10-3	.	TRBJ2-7	CAISESGHEQYF	TGTGCCATCAGTGAGTCGGGTCACGAGCAGTACTTC
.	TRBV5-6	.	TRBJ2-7	CASSTSALYEQYF	TGTGCCAGCAGCACATCGGCCCTCTACGAGCAGTACTTC
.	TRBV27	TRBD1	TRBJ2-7	CASSPGTGGRRGEQYF	TGTGCCAGCAGTCCGGGGACAGGGGGCAGAAGAGGCGAGCAGTACTTC
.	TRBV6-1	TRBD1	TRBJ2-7	CASSESWTGGYEQYF	TGTGCCAGCAGTGAATCCTGGACAGGGGGCTACGAGCAGTACTTC
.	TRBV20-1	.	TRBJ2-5	CSATREETQYF	TGCAGTGCTACCAGGGAAGAGACCCAGTACTTC
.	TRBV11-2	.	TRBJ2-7	CASSSEPGGFVYEQYF	TGTGCCAGCAGCTCTGAACCCGGTGGATTCGTCTACGAGCAGTACTTC
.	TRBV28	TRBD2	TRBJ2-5	CASTLGRWREGQETQYF	TGTGCCAGCACCCTGGGGAGGTGGCGGGAGGGACAAGAGACCCAGTACTTC
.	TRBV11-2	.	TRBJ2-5	CASTGTGSGETQYF	TGTGCCAGCACCGGCACGGGGAGCGGAGAGACCCAGTACTTC
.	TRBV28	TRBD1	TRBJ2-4	CASSRQGAGKNIQYF	TGTGCCAGCAGCCGCCAGGGGGCCGGCAAAAACATTCAGTACTTC
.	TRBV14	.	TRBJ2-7	CASSRWAGAINEQYF	TGTGCCAGCAGCCGTTGGGCAGGGGCCATAAACGAGCAGTACTTC
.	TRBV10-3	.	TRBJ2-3	CATASGGTDTQYF	TGTGCCACCGCGTCGGGGGGCACAGATACGCAGTATTTT
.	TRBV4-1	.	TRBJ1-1	CATTVARGDTEAFF	TGCGCCACCACAGTGGCGAGGGGGGACACTGAAGCTTTCTTT
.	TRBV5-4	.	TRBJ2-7	CASSPGTYEQYF	TGTGCCAGCAGCCCGGGGACCTACGAGCAGTACTTC
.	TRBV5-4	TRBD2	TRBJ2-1	CASTKGLAEGNEQFF	TGTGCCAGTACGAAGGGACTAGCGGAAGGGAATGAGCAGTTCTTC
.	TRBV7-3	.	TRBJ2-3	CASSPPGLLSTDTQYF	TGTGCCAGCAGCCCACCGGGACTCCTTAGCACAGATACGCAGTATTTT
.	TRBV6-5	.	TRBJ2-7	CASSYPSGEGTYEQYF	TGTGCCAGCAGTTACCCGTCGGGAGAGGGGACCTACGAGCAGTACTTC
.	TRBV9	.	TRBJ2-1	CASSVDSYNEQFF	TGTGCCAGCAGCGTAGACAGCTACAATGAGCAGTTCTTC
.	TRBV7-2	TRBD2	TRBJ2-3	CASSPSGRDTQYF	TGTGCCAGCAGTCCTAGCGGGAGGGATACGCAGTATTTT
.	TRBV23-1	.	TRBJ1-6	CASSQSGGRGSPLHF	TGCGCCAGCAGTCAATCTGGGGGGAGAGGTTCACCCCTCCACTTT
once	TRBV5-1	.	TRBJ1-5	CASSLGGGSNQPQHF	TGCGCCAGCAGCTTAGGAGGAGGGAGCAATCAGCCCCAGCATTTT
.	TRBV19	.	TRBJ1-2	CASSMIERPLGYTF	TGTGCCAGTAGTATGATCGAGAGGCCCTTGGGCTACACCTTC
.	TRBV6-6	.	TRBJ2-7	CASSLGPDRYEQYF	TGTGCCAGCAGCCTCGGACCGGATAGATACGAGCAGTACTTC
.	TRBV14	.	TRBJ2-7	CASSQALSSTFEQYF	TGTGCCAGCAGCCAAGCCCTATCTTCTACGTTCGAGCAGTACTTC
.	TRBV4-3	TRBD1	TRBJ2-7	CASSPGGTGGYEQYF	TGCGCCAGCAGCCCTGGCGGGACAGGGGGCTACGAGCAGTACTTC